Listed below are T cell receptor beta chains from one sample, sequenced in a study of blood T cell repertoires in COVID-19. Clones were read by immunoSEQ multiplex PCR, and TCRdb kept only the in-frame ones, dropping some. The sample carries about 55,000 clones, over 65% recorded once. The sequenced sample was peripheral blood. The receptors come from a man at least 80 years old with COVID-19, enrolled during active disease. The conserved cysteine and the conserved F or W are not part of the CDR3 here.

J | V | CDR3
TRBJ2-1 | TRBV3-1/TRBV3-2 | ASSPRTSGRAVEAYNEQF
TRBJ1-1 | TRBV6-5 | ASSSWQGRNTEAF
TRBJ2-3 | TRBV6-6 | ASRVGSTDTQY
TRBJ2-1 | TRBV9 | ASSVGPAAVTYNEQF
TRBJ1-4 | TRBV3-1/TRBV3-2 | ASSQDHAIPEVATNEKLF
TRBJ2-5 | TRBV15 | ATSSTLASGETQY
TRBJ1-2 | TRBV29-1 | SVDRRGGYGYT
TRBJ2-7 | TRBV9 | ASSGGQGITYEQY
TRBJ1-1 | TRBV18 | ASSPLVLNTEAF
TRBJ1-1 | TRBV11-3 | ASSLDRETEAF
TRBJ1-1 | TRBV3-1/TRBV3-2 | ASIYPGGTEAF
TRBJ1-2 | TRBV30 | AWSPSAEPNYGYT
TRBJ2-3 | TRBV6-5 | ASSRTRSDTQY
TRBJ1-6 | TRBV2 | ASSTGQGPLH
TRBJ2-2 | TRBV7-6 | ASSPTRTGVFTGELF
TRBJ2-7 | TRBV27 | ASSLVSGDYEQY
TRBJ1-4 | TRBV5-4 | ASSPDRGNEKLF
TRBJ1-4 | TRBV28 | ASTSAGVGEKLF